This T cell receptor beta chain was identified in a study of T cells after posttransplantation cyclophosphamide. About this clone itself: Its target is unknown.

Cells defined as naive were viable CD3+CD4+ or CD3+CD8+ and CCR7+CD45RA+CD45RO-CD95-CD27+CD28+. This related bone marrow graft donor gave peripheral blood on the day of marrow donation. General observations from the study: TRB clonality was highly associated with recipient CMV seropositivity and reactivation. Later post-transplant blood repertoires were often dominated by donor CD8+ memory clones. Blood and skin or GI T cell repertoires showed limited TRB overlap.

Method: immunoSEQ multiplex PCR; TCRdb's copy keeps in-frame clones and lacks some. The sample consists of tens of thousands of clones, 95% to 98% of them appearing once. The CDR3 covers 15 residues. The germline V gene encodes CDR1 SGHRS and CDR2 YFSETQ. The V end was cut by 0 bases, the J end by 0 bases, with 7 bases between. This TCR derives from a man between 45 and 60 years old in good health, CMV-negative, and a related stem cell transplant donor. Specimen: naive CD4+ T cells sorted from PBMCs. The chain couples TRBV5-1 to TRBJ1-3; D remains unclear. Here the CDR3 DNA reads TGCGCCAGCAGCTTGGTTGGGAGCTCTGGAAACACCATATATTTT. Its translation: CASSLVGSSGNTIYF.